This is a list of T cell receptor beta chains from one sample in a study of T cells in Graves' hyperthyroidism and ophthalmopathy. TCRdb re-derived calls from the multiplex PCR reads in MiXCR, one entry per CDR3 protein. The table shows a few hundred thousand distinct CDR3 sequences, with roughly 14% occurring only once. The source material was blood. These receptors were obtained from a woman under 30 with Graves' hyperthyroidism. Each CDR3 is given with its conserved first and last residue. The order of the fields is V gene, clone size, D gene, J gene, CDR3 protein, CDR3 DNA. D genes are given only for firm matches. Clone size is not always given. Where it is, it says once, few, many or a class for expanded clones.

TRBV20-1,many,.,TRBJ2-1,CSATSPSVSSYNEQFF,TGCAGTGCTACCTCTCCTAGCGTAAGCTCCTACAATGAGCAGTTCTTC
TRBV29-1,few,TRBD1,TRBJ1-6,CSPTLGQGKYNSPLHF,TGCAGCCCTACTCTGGGACAGGGAAAATATAATTCACCCCTCCACTTT
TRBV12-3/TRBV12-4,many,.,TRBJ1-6,CASSFRSPTANSPLHF,TGTGCCAGCAGTTTCCGTTCCCCGACAGCTAATTCACCCCTCCACTTT
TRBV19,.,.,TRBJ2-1,CASSTIGGVDEQFF,TGTGCCAGCAGTACCATTGGCGGGGTGGATGAGCAGTTCTTC
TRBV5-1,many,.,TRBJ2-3,CASSFGQDPRFITDTQYF,TGCGCCAGCAGCTTTGGTCAGGACCCAAGGTTTATCACAGATACGCAGTATTTT
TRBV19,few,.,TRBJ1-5,CASSMGQRNQPQHF,TGTGCCAGTAGTATGGGGCAGCGGAATCAGCCCCAGCATTTT
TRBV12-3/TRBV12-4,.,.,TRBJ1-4,CASSLAPRATGTNEKLFF,TGTGCCAGCAGTTTAGCCCCCCGAGCGACAGGTACAAATGAAAAACTGTTTTTT
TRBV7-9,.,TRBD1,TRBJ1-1,CASSTRLDRDTEAFF,TGTGCCAGCAGCACCCGGCTGGACAGGGACACTGAAGCTTTCTTT
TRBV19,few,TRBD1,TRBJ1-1,CASSIEEGARDTEAFF,TGTGCCAGTAGTATAGAGGAGGGGGCGCGGGACACTGAAGCTTTCTTT
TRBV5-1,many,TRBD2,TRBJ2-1,CASSLRASGRYNEQFF,TGCGCCAGCAGCTTGAGAGCTAGCGGGAGGTACAATGAGCAGTTCTTC
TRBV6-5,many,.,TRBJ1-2,CASSSASNYGYTF,TGTGCCAGCAGTTCGGCTTCTAACTATGGCTACACCTTC
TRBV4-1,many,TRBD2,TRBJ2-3,CASSQDGGRDDTQYF,TGCGCCAGCAGCCAAGATGGAGGGAGGGACGATACGCAGTATTTT
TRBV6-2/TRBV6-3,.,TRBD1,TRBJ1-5,CASRTPGQGSRNQPQHF,TGTGCCAGCAGAACCCCGGGACAGGGGTCGCGCAATCAGCCCCAGCATTTT
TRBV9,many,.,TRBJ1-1,CASSVAPRASEAFF,TGTGCCAGCAGCGTAGCGCCCAGGGCGTCTGAAGCTTTCTTT
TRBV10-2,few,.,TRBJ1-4,CASSARQVNEKLFF,TGCGCCAGCAGTGCACGACAGGTTAATGAAAAACTGTTTTTT
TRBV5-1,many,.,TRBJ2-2,CASSLQYGVQGSTGELFF,TGCGCCAGCAGCTTGCAATATGGTGTGCAGGGTAGCACCGGGGAGCTGTTTTTT
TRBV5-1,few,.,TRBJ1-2,CASSLAQNFNYGYTF,TGCGCCAGCAGCTTGGCTCAGAATTTTAACTATGGCTACACCTTC
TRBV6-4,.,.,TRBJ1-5,CASSDVWGPDWEPQHF,TGTGCCAGCAGTGACGTCTGGGGCCCGGACTGGGAGCCCCAGCATTTT
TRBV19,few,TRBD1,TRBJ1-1,CASTERRGTFF,TGTGCCAGTACCGAGCGCAGGGGGACTTTCTTT
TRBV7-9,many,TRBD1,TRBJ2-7,CASSLDRASYEQYF,TGTGCCAGCAGCTTGGACAGGGCCTCCTACGAGCAGTACTTC
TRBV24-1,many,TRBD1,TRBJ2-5,CATGLGQGMLETQYF,TGTGCCACCGGTCTGGGACAGGGGATGTTGGAGACCCAGTACTTC
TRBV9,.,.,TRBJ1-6,CASSDQPGGGHSPLHF,TGTGCCAGCAGCGACCAGCCGGGGGGGGGTCATTCACCCCTCCACTTT
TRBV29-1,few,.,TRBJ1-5,CSATGWGGGLGSNQPQHF,TGCAGCGCAACCGGGTGGGGGGGGGGCCTGGGCAGCAATCAGCCCCAGCATTTT
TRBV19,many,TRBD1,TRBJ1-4,CASKPGQANEKLFF,TGTGCCAGTAAACCGGGACAGGCCAATGAAAAACTGTTTTTT
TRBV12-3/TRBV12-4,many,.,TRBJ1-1,CASSLQERDTEAFF,TGTGCCAGCAGTTTACAGGAACGGGACACTGAAGCTTTCTTT
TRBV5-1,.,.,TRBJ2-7,CASSLVEVPAYEQYF,TGCGCCAGCAGCTTGGTTGAGGTTCCGGCGTACGAGCAGTACTTC
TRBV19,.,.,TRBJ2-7,CASSIGSGYYEQYF,TGTGCCAGTAGTATAGGGAGCGGTTACTACGAGCAGTACTTC
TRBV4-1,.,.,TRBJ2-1,CASSPRRRDEQFF,TGCGCCAGCAGCCCCCGTAGGCGAGATGAGCAGTTCTTC
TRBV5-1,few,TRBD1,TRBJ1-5,CASSPGQGGGAYQPQHF,TGCGCCAGCAGCCCCGGTCAGGGGGGGGGGGCCTATCAGCCCCAGCATTTT
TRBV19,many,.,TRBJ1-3,CASSVYDRPGNTIYF,TGTGCCAGTAGTGTCTATGACAGACCTGGAAACACCATATATTTT
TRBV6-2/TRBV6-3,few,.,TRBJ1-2,CASSYSLVGDYGYTF,TGTGCCAGCAGTTACTCCCTGGTGGGGGACTATGGCTACACCTTC
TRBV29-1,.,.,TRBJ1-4,CSVRRPNEKLFF,TGCAGCGTAAGGCGGCCCAATGAAAAACTGTTTTTT
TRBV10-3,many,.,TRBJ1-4,CAIRSGAADEKLFF,TGTGCCATCAGATCAGGGGCGGCGGATGAAAAACTGTTTTTT
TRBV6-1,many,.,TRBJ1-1,CASRTGYTEAFF,TGTGCCAGCAGAACAGGGTACACTGAAGCTTTCTTT
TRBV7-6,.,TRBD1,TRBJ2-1,CASSFAQGPYNEQFF,TGTGCCAGCAGCTTTGCACAGGGGCCCTACAATGAGCAGTTCTTC
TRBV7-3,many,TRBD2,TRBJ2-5,CASSLRQRGIQYF,TGTGCCAGCAGCTTACGGCAGCGGGGAATCCAGTACTTC
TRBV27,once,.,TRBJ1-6,CASSANYDAPLHF,TGTGCCAGCAGCGCAAACTACGACGCACCCCTCCACTTT
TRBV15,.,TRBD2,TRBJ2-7,CATSRLTSGRQYF,TGTGCCACCAGCAGACTCACTAGCGGGAGACAGTACTTC
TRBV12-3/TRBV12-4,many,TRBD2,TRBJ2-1,CASSGGRASSYNEQFF,TGTGCCAGCAGCGGAGGGAGGGCCAGCTCCTACAATGAGCAGTTCTTC
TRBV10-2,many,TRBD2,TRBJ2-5,CASTSLRTSGTETQYF,TGCGCCAGCACTAGTCTTAGGACTAGCGGGACCGAGACCCAGTACTTC